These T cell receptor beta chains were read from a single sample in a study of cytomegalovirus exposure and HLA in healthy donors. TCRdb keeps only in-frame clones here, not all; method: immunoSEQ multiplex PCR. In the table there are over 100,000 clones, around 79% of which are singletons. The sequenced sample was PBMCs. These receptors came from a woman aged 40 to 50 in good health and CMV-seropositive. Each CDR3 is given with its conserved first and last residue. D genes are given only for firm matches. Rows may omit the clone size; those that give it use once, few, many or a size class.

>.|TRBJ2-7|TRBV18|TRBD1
CASAGQGSSEQYF
TGTGCCAGCGCCGGACAGGGTTCCTCCGAGCAGTACTTC
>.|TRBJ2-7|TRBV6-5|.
CASSYERGYEQYF
TGTGCCAGCAGTTACGAAAGGGGGTACGAGCAGTACTTC
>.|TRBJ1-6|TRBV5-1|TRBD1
CASSLVTGGFYNSPLHF
TGCGCCAGCAGCTTGGTAACAGGGGGCTTCTATAATTCACCCCTCCACTTT
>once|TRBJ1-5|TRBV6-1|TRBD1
CASSERKGTEEYSNQPQHF
TGTGCCAGCAGTGAACGGAAGGGGACAGAAGAGTATAGCAATCAGCCCCAGCATTTT
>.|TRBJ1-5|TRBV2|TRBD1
CASSYRGGDQPQHF
TGTGCCAGCAGTTACAGGGGTGGGGATCAGCCCCAGCATTTT
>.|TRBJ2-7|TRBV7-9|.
CASSRSTSASTSYEQYF
TGTGCCAGCAGCCGGTCCACCAGCGCATCTACCTCCTACGAGCAGTACTTC
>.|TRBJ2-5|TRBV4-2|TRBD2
CASSQVNGGVETQYF
TGTGCCAGCAGCCAAGTCAACGGGGGGGTAGAGACCCAGTACTTC
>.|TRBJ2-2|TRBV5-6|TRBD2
CASSPRGGQLAGELFF
TGTGCCAGCAGCCCCCGGGGAGGGCAATTGGCCGGGGAGCTGTTTTTT
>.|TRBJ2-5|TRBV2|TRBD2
CASSDQRGWETQYF
TGTGCCAGCAGTGACCAGCGGGGGTGGGAGACCCAGTACTTC
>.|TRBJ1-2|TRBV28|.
CAAKRGAARANYGYTF
TGTGCCGCCAAGCGGGGGGCCGCTCGAGCTAACTATGGCTACACCTTC
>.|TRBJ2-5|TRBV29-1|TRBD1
CSTRRTGSGETQYF
TGCAGCACCCGTCGGACAGGGTCCGGGGAGACCCAGTACTTC
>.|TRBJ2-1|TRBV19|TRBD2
CASTHGRARNEQFF
TGTGCCAGTACCCACGGGAGGGCCAGGAATGAGCAGTTCTTC
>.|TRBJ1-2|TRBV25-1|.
CASSEYESGITYGYTF
TGTGCCAGCAGTGAGTACGAATCAGGAATAACCTATGGCTACACCTTC
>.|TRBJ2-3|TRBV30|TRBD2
CAWTSGIPDTQYF
TGTGCCTGGACTAGCGGGATCCCAGATACGCAGTATTTT
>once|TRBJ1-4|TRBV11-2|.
CASRTADVFILFF
TGTGCCAGCAGGACAGCAGATGTTTTTATACTGTTTTTT
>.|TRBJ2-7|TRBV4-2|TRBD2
CASSQTSGEARSSYEQYF
TGTGCCAGCAGCCAGACTAGCGGGGAGGCCCGAAGCTCCTACGAGCAGTACTTC
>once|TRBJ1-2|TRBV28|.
CASANAVANYGYTF
TGTGCCTCGGCTAATGCGGTGGCAAACTATGGCTACACCTTC
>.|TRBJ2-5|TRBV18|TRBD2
CASSPRGLAGTTQYF
TGTGCCAGCTCACCTCGAGGACTAGCGGGTACGACCCAGTACTTC
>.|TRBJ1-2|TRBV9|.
CASSVTDTNYGYTF
TGTGCCAGCAGCGTGACAGATACTAACTATGGCTACACCTTC
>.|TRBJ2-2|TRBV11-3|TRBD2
CASSLGGGRYTGELFF
TGTGCCAGCAGCTTAGGAGGCGGGAGGTACACCGGGGAGCTGTTTTTT
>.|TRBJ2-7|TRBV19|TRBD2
CAVAEGSGGTYEQYF
TGTGCCGTCGCCGAGGGTAGCGGGGGAACCTACGAGCAGTACTTC
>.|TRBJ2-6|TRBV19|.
CASSIQGAGANVLTF
TGTGCCAGTAGTATACAGGGCGCTGGGGCCAACGTCCTGACTTTC
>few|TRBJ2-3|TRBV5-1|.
CASSLAVVGATDTQYF
TGCGCCAGCAGCTTGGCGGTCGTGGGGGCCACAGATACGCAGTATTTT
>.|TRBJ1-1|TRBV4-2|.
CASSLWEGTEAFF
TGTGCCAGCAGCCTTTGGGAGGGGACTGAAGCTTTCTTT
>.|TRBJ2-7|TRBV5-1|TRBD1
CASNPRGQGAYERYF
TGCGCCAGCAACCCGAGAGGACAGGGGGCCTACGAGCGGTACTTC
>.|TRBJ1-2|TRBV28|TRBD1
CASSVDRTDYGYTF
TGTGCCAGCAGTGTGGACAGGACGGACTATGGCTACACCTTC
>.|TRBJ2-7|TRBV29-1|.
CSVVRDFPPYEQYF
TGCAGCGTTGTTCGGGACTTCCCACCCTACGAGCAGTACTTC
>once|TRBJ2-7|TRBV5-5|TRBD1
CASSLEGQGVHEQYF
TGTGCCAGCAGCTTGGAGGGACAGGGCGTCCACGAGCAGTACTTC
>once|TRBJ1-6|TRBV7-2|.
CASSLDRVVGNSPLHF
TGTGCCAGCAGCTTAGACAGGGTAGTTGGGAATTCACCCCTCCACTTT
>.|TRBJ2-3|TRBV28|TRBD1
CASSLDRDRGHGFLADTQYF
TGTGCCAGCAGTTTGGACCGGGACAGGGGCCATGGTTTTCTGGCAGATACGCAGTATTTT
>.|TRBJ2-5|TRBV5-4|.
CASSFGSGVQETQYF
TGTGCCAGCAGCTTTGGGTCCGGGGTACAAGAGACCCAGTACTTC
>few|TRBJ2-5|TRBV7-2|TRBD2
CASSSETSRGTQYF
TGTGCCAGCAGCTCCGAGACTAGCCGCGGGACCCAGTACTTC
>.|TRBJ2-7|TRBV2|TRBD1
CASSSRTGVEQYF
TGTGCCAGCAGCTCCAGGACAGGGGTCGAGCAGTACTTC
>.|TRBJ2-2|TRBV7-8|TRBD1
CASSFTGAGELFF
TGTGCCAGCAGCTTTACAGGGGCGGGGGAGCTGTTTTTT
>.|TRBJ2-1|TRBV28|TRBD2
CASSPTGVGAGGAKNEQFF
TGTGCCAGCAGTCCGACGGGGGTTGGGGCGGGAGGGGCTAAGAATGAGCAGTTCTTC
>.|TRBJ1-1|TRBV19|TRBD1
CASSYKRAGGGPEAFF
TGTGCCAGTAGTTACAAGCGCGCAGGGGGCGGTCCTGAAGCTTTCTTT
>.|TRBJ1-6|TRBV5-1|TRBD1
CASSLDRGNSPLHF
TGCGCCAGCAGCTTAGACAGGGGAAATTCACCCCTCCACTTT
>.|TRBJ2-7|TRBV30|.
CAWASGQGYEQYF
TGTGCCTGGGCCTCGGGCCAGGGCTACGAGCAGTACTTC
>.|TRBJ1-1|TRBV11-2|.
CASSLVWGEGTEAFF
TGTGCCAGCAGCTTAGTTTGGGGGGAGGGCACTGAAGCTTTCTTT
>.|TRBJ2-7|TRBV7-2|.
CASSLDSGGAYEQYF
TGTGCCAGCAGCTTAGACTCCGGGGGAGCCTACGAGCAGTACTTC
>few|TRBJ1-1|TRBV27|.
CASSLRGGVSTEAFF
TGTGCCAGCAGTTTACGGGGGGGGGTATCCACTGAAGCTTTCTTT
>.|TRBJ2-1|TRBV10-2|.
CASSGASRRGEQFF
TGCGCCAGCAGTGGGGCTAGCCGGAGAGGTGAGCAGTTCTTC
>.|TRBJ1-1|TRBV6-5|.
CASSYRGNTEAFF
TGTGCCAGCAGTTACAGGGGAAACACTGAAGCTTTCTTT
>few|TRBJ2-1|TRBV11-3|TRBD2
CASSLGGSSGDYNEQFF
TGTGCCAGCAGCTTAGGGGGTTCTAGCGGAGATTACAATGAGCAGTTCTTC
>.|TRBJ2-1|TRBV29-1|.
CSVARRGAANEQFF
TGCAGCGTTGCCCGCAGGGGAGCAGCCAATGAGCAGTTCTTC
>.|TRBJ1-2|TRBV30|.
CACPRGGAAWHYGYTF
TGTGCCTGCCCACGGGGAGGGGCGGCGTGGCACTATGGCTACACCTTC